Below, 27 T cell receptor beta chains from the same sample are listed, as sequenced in a study of vaccination and CD4 T cells after COVID-19. Cultured CD4+ T cell DNA underwent sequencing with the Oncomine TCR Beta short-read assay. From the PCR reads, TCRdb called clonotypes with MiXCR, one entry per CDR3 protein. The top ten clones hold approximately 25% of a sample with roughly 10,000 distinct CDR3 sequences, roughly 25% of them seen once. Treatment defined: approximately nine-day PBMC culture with coronavirus spike peptide pools or control peptides (ViraFEST assay). Their recognized antigens are unknown. The material was CD4+ T cells from blood, cultured in vitro, obtained after SARS-CoV-2 vaccination. The receptor set was obtained from a human donor who had recovered from COVID-19.

The chain combines TRBV10-3 with TRBJ2-5; D remains ambiguous. V shed 8 bases and J shed 4 bases, with 5 bases lying between them. Germline V lookup: CDR1 ENHRY, CDR2 SYGVKD. This CDR3 is 10 amino acids long. Here the CDR3 DNA reads TGTGCCATCGGTAGAGAGACCCAGTACTTC. Translation gives CAIGRETQYF.

This clonotype rates as medium-sized. The chain combines TRBV6-1 with TRBJ1-5; no definite D call. CDR1 is MNHNS, CDR2 SASEGT, per germline. The CDR3 contains 11 residues. Trimming left V 6 bases short and J 9 bases short, with 9 bases between. CDR3 sequence reads: CASSRSGPQHF. In DNA, the CDR3 is TGTGCCAGCAGCCGGAGCGGGCCCCAGCATTTT.

This clonotype appeared a few times. The V gene is TRBV7-9, the J gene TRBJ2-5; D possibly uses TRBD1 or TRBD2 (5 bases each). The CDR3 covers 16 residues. Germline lookup yields CDR1 SEHNR and CDR2 FQNEAQ (reference sequence). Trimming removed 2 bases at V and 2 bases at J, with 15 bases between. The CDR3 protein is CASSLTLEGPQETQYF. As DNA, the CDR3 is TGTGCCAGCAGCTTAACCTTAGAGGGACCACAAGAGACCCAGTACTTC.

The J gene is TRBJ1-2, the V gene TRBV6-5; tentatively, D is TRBD1 (5 bases). The CDR3 runs to 15 residues. The germline V gene encodes CDR1 MNHEY and CDR2 SVGAGI. Trimming took 0 bases from V and 4 from J, leaving 12 bases between them. CDR3 sequence reads: CASSYSRGPLYGYTF. The CDR3 DNA reads TGTGCCAGCAGTTACTCTAGGGGACCCCTCTATGGCTACACCTTC.

This chain links TRBV19 with TRBJ2-5; D not certain. There are 12 residues in the CDR3. Trimming cost V 9 bases and J 1 base, with 9 bases left between them. The germline V gene encodes CDR1 LNHDA and CDR2 SQIVND (reference sequence). The CDR3 region is CARLSSQETQYF. The DNA of the CDR3 is TGTGCCAGGCTATCCTCCCAAGAGACCCAGTACTTC.

This clonotype was counted a few times. The V gene is TRBV6-5, the J gene TRBJ1-6; D uncertain. Germline loops: CDR1 MNHEY, CDR2 SVGAGI. V was trimmed by 3 bases and J by 9 bases, leaving 3 bases between them. This CDR3 is built from 11 residues. CDR3 loop: CASSYSSPLHF. CDR3 nucleotides: TGTGCCAGCAGTTATTCTTCACCCCTCCACTTT.

This clonotype is deemed medium-sized. CDR3 bases: TGCAGTGCTAGGGATGGCCGCGGGAGAGAGAACGAGCAGTACTTC. This sequence encodes CSARDGRGRENEQYF. The rearrangement links TRBV20-1 to TRBJ2-7, with 7 bases identical to TRBD2. Germline CDR1 and CDR2: DFQATT and SNEGSKA (reference sequence). Losses at the gene ends were 3 bases for V and 5 bases for J; bases not matched to a gene: 13. The CDR3 extends over 15 amino acids.

The chain combines TRBV15 with TRBJ2-7; 15 positions match TRBD2. After removal of 3 bases from V and 5 bases from J, the junction contained 14 bases not matched to a gene. Germline CDR1 LNHNV, CDR2 YYDKDF (reference sequence). This CDR3 is built from 19 residues. This CDR3 reads CATSRVAGGLAGGVHEQYF. CDR3 DNA: TGTGCCACCAGCAGGGTGGCGGGAGGACTAGCGGGAGGGGTCCACGAGCAGTACTTC.

V and J are TRBV19 and TRBJ2-7, with unresolved D. CDR1 and CDR2 from the germline V gene are LNHDA and SQIVND (reference sequence). V dropped 5 bases and J dropped 9 bases, with 14 bases sitting between them. This CDR3 spans 12 amino acids. The CDR3 DNA is TGTGCCAGTAGTTTTGGCGGCGGCGCGCAGTACTTC. It yields the protein CASSFGGGAQYF.

This clonotype was detected only a few times. The J gene is TRBJ2-5, the V gene TRBV28; D remains unclear. The germline V gene has CDR1 MDHEN and CDR2 SYDVKM. The length of the CDR3 is 13 residues. V lost 3 bases and J 5 bases, leaving 10 bases between the germline ends. CDR3 nucleotide sequence: TGTGCCAGCAGTTTGGGAAGGGTCGAGACCCAGTACTTC. Translated, it gives CASSLGRVETQYF.

The gene calls are TRBV2 and TRBJ2-7; the D is unclear. This CDR3 is built from 13 residues. Germline CDR1 SNHLY, CDR2 FYNNEI. V lost 7 bases and J lost 2, with 12 bases in between. Here the CDR3 DNA reads TGTGCCAGCATGCGAGCGTCGCCCTACGAGCAGTACTTC. As protein: CASMRASPYEQYF. Together with reference TRBV2 and TRBJ2-7, the CDR3 gives the full variable domain: EPEVTQTPSHQVTQMGQEVILRCVPISNHLYFYWYRQILGQKVEFLVSFYNNEISEKSEIFDDQFSVERPDGSNFTLKIRSTKLEDSAMYFCASMRASPYEQYFGPGTRLTVT.

This clonotype has only a few counts. The V call is TRBV20-1, the J call TRBJ2-1, with 8 bases that match TRBD1. This CDR3 spans 13 amino acids. J gave up 4 bases and V 2 bases, and 1 base lay outside the gene matches. Germline V CDR1 and CDR2: DFQATT, SNEGSKA (reference sequence). The CDR3 loop is CSARRQGYNEQFF. The DNA of the CDR3 is TGCAGTGCTAGACGACAGGGGTACAATGAGCAGTTCTTC.

The V call is TRBV6-5, the J call TRBJ1-6, with D possibly TRBD1 on 5 matching bases. The CDR3 runs to 16 residues. V gave up 4 bases and J gave up 0 bases, with 10 bases separating them. CDR1 and CDR2 from the germline V gene are MNHEY and SVGAGI. The CDR3 protein is CASSFRASSYNSPLHF. CDR3 DNA: TGTGCCAGCAGTTTCAGGGCAAGCTCCTATAATTCACCCCTCCACTTT.

This clonotype was counted between two and nine times. The chain couples TRBV24-1 to TRBJ1-5; 10 bases line up with TRBD1. Losses at the gene ends were 2 bases for V and 6 bases for J; bases not matched to a gene: 3. The CDR3 is 15 residues long. Germline values: CDR1 KGHDR, CDR2 SFDVKD. The CDR3 DNA reads TGTGCCACCAGTGATTCCGGGACAGGGGTTCAGCCCCAGCATTTT. It translates to CATSDSGTGVQPQHF.

The chain combines TRBV27 with TRBJ2-7; D gene unclear. V shed 5 bases and J shed 0 bases, with 20 bases lying between them. The CDR3 is 17 amino acids. Germline V gene data show CDR1 as MNHEY and CDR2 as SMNVEV (reference sequence). The CDR3 sequence is CASSLRPPRISSYEQYF. As DNA, the CDR3 is TGTGCCAGCAGTCTCCGCCCCCCAAGGATTAGCTCCTACGAGCAGTACTTC.

As regards this clonotype: A much more abundant neighbour one base away suggests this may be a read error. The V and J genes are TRBV6-5 and TRBJ2-7; 8 nucleotides agree with TRBD2. Losses at the gene ends were 2 bases for V and 4 bases for J; bases not matched to a gene: 10. CDR1 MNHEY and CDR2 SVGAGI come from the germline V gene. The CDR3 has 16 residues. Here the CDR3 DNA reads TGTGCCAGCAGTTACCGGGGGTGGGCTAGCGGGTACGAGCAGTACTTC. It translates to CASSYRGWASGYEQYF.

This clonotype has just a few counts. This chain uses TRBV27 with TRBJ1-5; the match to TRBD1 covers 7 bases. The CDR3 covers 16 residues. V shed 1 base and J 0 bases; nucleotides not matched to a gene: 3. CDR1 and CDR2 from the germline V gene are MNHEY and SMNVEV (reference sequence). The CDR3, as DNA: TGTGCCAGCAGTTTATTTGGGACAGATAGCAATCAGCCCCAGCATTTT. Translated, it gives CASSLFGTDSNQPQHF.

This chain uses TRBV28 with TRBJ1-6; the D gene is possibly TRBD1 (6 bases). The germline V gene has CDR1 MDHEN and CDR2 SYDVKM. The V gene lost 7 bases and the J gene lost 8 bases, with 18 bases spanning the gap. The CDR3 covers 15 residues. CDR3 in DNA: TGTGCCAGCACCACCCGGGACACTGGATATTCACCCCTCCACTTT. Translating gives CASTTRDTGYSPLHF.

This clonotype was counted between two and nine times. The CDR3, as DNA: TGCAGCGTTGCAGGGGAGAATGCCAATCAGCCCCAGCATTTT. Encoded protein: CSVAGENANQPQHF. The chain links TRBV29-1 to TRBJ1-5; D might be TRBD1 (6 bases). This CDR3 has 14 amino acids. Trimming removed 4 bases at V and 3 bases at J, with 13 bases between. CDR1 is SQVTM, CDR2 ANQGSEA, per germline.

The chain has TRBV7-6 and TRBJ2-1, with 8 bases lining up with TRBD2. V was clipped by 5 bases and J by 9 bases; unmatched bases: 12. The CDR3 length is 15 residues. Per germline, CDR1 SGHVS and CDR2 FNYEAQ. The CDR3 protein is CASSLSPGRGGEQFF. The DNA of the CDR3 is TGTGCCAGCAGCCTAAGTCCCGGGAGGGGGGGTGAGCAGTTCTTC.

This clonotype was counted once. This chain links TRBV14 with TRBJ2-6; D is undetermined. The CDR3 has 16 residues. The germline V gene has CDR1 SGHDN and CDR2 FVKESK. The V end lost 1 base, the J end lost 0 bases, and 7 bases lay between the germline ends. In DNA form, the CDR3 reads TGTGCCAGCAGCCAAGTTGGTGGCTCTGGGGCCAACGTCCTGACTTTC. As protein: CASSQVGGSGANVLTF. The full variable domain, its missing parts supplied by reference TRBV14 and TRBJ2-6, is EAGVTQFPSHSVIEKGQTVTLRCDPISGHDNLYWYRRVMGKEIKFLLHFVKESKQDESGMPNNRFLAERTGGTYSTLKVQPAELEDSGVYFCASSQVGGSGANVLTFGAGSRLTVL.

The V and J genes are TRBV2 and TRBJ2-5; D might be TRBD1 (5 bases). From germline, CDR1 is SNHLY and CDR2 FYNNEI. Trimming left V 5 bases short and J 5 bases short, with 12 bases between. This CDR3 comprises 13 residues. The chain's CDR3 is CASSRNGAETQYF. The CDR3 DNA reads as TGTGCCAGCAGTCGAAATGGGGCGGAGACCCAGTACTTC.

This clonotype ranks as medium-sized. The chain links TRBV6-1 to TRBJ1-5, with D hard to call. Per germline, CDR1 MNHNS and CDR2 SASEGT. The CDR3 is made up of 13 amino acids. V was clipped by 8 bases and J by 0 bases, with 8 bases between them. The CDR3 sequence: CASCEVSNQPQHF. CDR3 bases: TGTGCCAGCTGCGAGGTTAGCAATCAGCCCCAGCATTTT.

The gene calls are TRBV6-5 and TRBJ2-7; TRBD1 agrees at 9 bases. V gave up 0 bases and J gave up 6 bases; unmatched junction bases: 9. The CDR3 runs 16 residues. Germline assignment: CDR1 MNHEY and CDR2 SVGAGI. The DNA for the CDR3 is TGTGCCAGCAGTTACTCGAGAGGGACAGGGCTTCGCGAGCAGTACTTC. Protein: CASSYSRGTGLREQYF.

The chain links TRBV11-2 to TRBJ2-7, with 7 bases that match TRBD2. V gave up 5 bases and J gave up 4 bases; unmatched junction bases: 20. The CDR3 spans 18 residues. The germline CDR1 and CDR2 sequences are SGHAT and FQNNGV. CDR3 amino acids: CASSTREGLWEGLYEQYF. CDR3 nucleotides: TGTGCCAGCAGCACTAGGGAGGGGCTGTGGGAGGGCCTTTACGAGCAGTACTTC.

J is TRBJ2-4 and V is TRBV11-2; D may correspond to TRBD1 or TRBD2 (6 bases each). The CDR3 totals 14 residues. The germline V gene has CDR1 SGHAT and CDR2 FQNNGV. With 5 bases removed from V and 13 bases from J, the gap between germline ends came to 21 bases. CDR3 DNA: TGTGCCAGCAGCCCCTCAGGGGACTCCCAAACACAGTACTTC. Its protein is CASSPSGDSQTQYF.

This clonotype was counted only a few times. The chain links TRBV20-1 to TRBJ1-1; TRBD1 might be the D (6 bases). CDR3 length: 14 residues. Germline-derived CDR1 and CDR2 are DFQATT and SNEGSKA (reference sequence). The V and J ends lost 3 bases and 3 bases respectively, with 14 bases between them. The CDR3 spells CSARMGAPDTEAFF. The CDR3 DNA reads TGCAGTGCTAGGATGGGGGCCCCCGACACTGAAGCTTTCTTT.